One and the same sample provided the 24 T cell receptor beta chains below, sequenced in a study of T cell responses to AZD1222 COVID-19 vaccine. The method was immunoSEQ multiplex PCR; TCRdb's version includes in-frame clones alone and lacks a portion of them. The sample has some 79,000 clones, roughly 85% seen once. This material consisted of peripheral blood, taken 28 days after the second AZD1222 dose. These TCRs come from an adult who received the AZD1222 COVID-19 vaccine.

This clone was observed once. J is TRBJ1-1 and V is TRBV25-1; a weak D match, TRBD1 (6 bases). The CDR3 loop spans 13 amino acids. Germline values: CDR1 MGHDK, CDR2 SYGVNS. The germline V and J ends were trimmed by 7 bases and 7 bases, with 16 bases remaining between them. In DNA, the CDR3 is TGTGCCAGCACAAGGGGGTCTTCGGGTGAAGCTTTCTTT. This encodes CASTRGSSGEAFF.

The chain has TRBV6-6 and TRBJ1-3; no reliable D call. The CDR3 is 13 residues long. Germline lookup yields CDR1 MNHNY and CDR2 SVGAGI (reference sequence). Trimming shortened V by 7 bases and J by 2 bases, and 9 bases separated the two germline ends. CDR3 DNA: TGTGCCAGCATTAAGGGTGCTGGAAACACCATATATTTT. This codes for CASIKGAGNTIYF.

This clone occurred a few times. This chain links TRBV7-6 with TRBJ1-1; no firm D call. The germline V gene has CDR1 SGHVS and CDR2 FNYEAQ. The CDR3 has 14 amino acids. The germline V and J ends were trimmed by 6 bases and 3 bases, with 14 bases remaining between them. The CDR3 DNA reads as TGTGCCAGCAGTCGTGATCGGAGGGACACTGAAGCTTTCTTT. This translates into CASSRDRRDTEAFF.

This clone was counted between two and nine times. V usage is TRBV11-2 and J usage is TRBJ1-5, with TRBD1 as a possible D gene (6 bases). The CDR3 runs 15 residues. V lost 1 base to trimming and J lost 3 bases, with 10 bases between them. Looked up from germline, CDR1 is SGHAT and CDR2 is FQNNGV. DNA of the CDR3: TGTGCCAGCAGCTTAGGAGGACAGAACAATCAGCCCCAGCATTTT. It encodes CASSLGGQNNQPQHF.

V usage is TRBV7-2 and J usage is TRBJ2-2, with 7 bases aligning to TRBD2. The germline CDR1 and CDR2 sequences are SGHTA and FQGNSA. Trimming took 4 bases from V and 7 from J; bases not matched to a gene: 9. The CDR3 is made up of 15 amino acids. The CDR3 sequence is CASSWGGSQGGELFF. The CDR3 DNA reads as TGTGCCAGCAGCTGGGGGGGATCCCAAGGCGGGGAGCTGTTTTTT.

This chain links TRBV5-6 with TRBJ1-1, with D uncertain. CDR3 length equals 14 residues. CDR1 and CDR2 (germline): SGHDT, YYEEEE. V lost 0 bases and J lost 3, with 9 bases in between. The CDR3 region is CASSLGVYDTEAFF. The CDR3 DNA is TGTGCCAGCAGCTTGGGGGTTTATGACACTGAAGCTTTCTTT.

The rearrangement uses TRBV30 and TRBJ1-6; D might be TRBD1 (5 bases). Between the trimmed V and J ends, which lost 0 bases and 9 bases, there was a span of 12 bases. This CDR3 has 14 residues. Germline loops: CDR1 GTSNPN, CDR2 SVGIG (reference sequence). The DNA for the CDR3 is TGTGCCTGGAGTGTGCAGGGTAGAAGTTCACCCCTCCACTTT. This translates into CAWSVQGRSSPLHF.

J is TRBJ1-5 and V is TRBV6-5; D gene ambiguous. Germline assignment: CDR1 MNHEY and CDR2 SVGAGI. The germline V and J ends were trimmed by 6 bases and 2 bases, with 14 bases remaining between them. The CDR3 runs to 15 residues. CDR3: CASRSGFMGNQPQHF. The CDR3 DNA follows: TGTGCCAGCAGAAGCGGGTTCATGGGCAATCAGCCCCAGCATTTT.

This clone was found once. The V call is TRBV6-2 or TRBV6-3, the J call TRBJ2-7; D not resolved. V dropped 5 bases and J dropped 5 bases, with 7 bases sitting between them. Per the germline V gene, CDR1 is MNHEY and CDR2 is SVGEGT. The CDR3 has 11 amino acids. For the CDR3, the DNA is TGTGCCAGCAGTGACCGGGACGAGCAGTACTTC. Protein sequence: CASSDRDEQYF.

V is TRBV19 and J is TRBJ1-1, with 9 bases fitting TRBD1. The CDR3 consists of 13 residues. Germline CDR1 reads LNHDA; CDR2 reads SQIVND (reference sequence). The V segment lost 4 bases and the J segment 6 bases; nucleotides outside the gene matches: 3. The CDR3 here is CASSNRGLAEAFF. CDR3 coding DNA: TGTGCCAGTAGTAACAGGGGGCTCGCTGAAGCTTTCTTT.

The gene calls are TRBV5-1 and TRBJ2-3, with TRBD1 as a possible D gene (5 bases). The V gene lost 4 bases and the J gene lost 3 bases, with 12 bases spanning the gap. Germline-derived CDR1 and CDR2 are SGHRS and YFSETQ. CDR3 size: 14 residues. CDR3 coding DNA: TGCGCCAGCAGCCGCTTTGGGGCAACAGATACGCAGTATTTT. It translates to CASSRFGATDTQYF.

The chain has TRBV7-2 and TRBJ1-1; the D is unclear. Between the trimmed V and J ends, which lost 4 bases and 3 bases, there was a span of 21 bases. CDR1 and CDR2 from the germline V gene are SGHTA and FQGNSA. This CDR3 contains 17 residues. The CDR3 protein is CASSSDLTRNWDTEAFF. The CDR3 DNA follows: TGTGCCAGCAGCTCCGACCTCACAAGGAATTGGGACACTGAAGCTTTCTTT. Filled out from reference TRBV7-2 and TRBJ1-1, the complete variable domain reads GAGVSQSPSNKVTEKGKDVELRCDPISGHTALYWYRQSLGQGLEFLIYFQGNSAPDKSGLPSDRFSAERTGGSVSTLTIQRTQQEDSAVYLCASSSDLTRNWDTEAFFGQGTRLTVV.

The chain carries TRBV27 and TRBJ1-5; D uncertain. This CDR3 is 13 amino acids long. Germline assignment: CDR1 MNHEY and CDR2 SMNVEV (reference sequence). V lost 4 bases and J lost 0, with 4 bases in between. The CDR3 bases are TGTGCCAGCAGTTGGAATAGCAATCAGCCCCAGCATTTT. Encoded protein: CASSWNSNQPQHF.

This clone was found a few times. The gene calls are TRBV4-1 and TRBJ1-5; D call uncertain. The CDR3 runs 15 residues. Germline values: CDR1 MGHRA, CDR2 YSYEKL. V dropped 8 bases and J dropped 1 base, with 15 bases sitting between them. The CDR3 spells CASRSTGSSNQPQHF. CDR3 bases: TGCGCCAGCCGCTCTACGGGGTCGAGCAATCAGCCCCAGCATTTT.

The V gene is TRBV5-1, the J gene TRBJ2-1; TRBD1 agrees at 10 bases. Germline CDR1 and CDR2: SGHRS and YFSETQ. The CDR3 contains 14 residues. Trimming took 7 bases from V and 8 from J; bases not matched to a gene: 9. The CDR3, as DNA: TGCGCCAGCGGCCGGGACAGGGGAAATCATGAGCAGTTCTTC. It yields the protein CASGRDRGNHEQFF.

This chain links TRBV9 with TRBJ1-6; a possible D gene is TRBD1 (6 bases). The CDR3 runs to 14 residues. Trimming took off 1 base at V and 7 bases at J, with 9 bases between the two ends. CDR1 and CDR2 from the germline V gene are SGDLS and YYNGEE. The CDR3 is CASSVKGGNSPLHF. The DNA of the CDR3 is TGTGCCAGCAGCGTAAAGGGGGGGAATTCACCCCTCCACTTT. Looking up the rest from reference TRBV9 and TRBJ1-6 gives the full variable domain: DSGVTQTPKHLITATGQRVTLRCSPRSGDLSVYWYQQSLDQGLQFLIQYYNGEERAKGNILERFSAQQFPDLHSELNLSSLELGDSALYFCASSVKGGNSPLHFGNGTRLTVT.

The DNA of the CDR3 is TGTGCCAGCAGCTTAGATGCGGGTGAGCAGTTCTTC. Amino acids: CASSLDAGEQFF. The chain has TRBV7-9 and TRBJ2-1; maybe TRBD2 (5 bases). The CDR3 consists of 12 residues. V shed 1 base and J shed 9 bases, with 7 bases lying between them. Germline assignment: CDR1 SEHNR and CDR2 FQNEAQ (reference sequence).

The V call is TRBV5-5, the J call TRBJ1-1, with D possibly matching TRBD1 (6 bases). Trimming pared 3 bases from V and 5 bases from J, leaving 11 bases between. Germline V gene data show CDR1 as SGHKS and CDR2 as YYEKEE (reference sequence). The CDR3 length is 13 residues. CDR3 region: CASSSPTGTEAFF. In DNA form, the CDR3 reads TGTGCCAGCAGCTCCCCAACAGGGACTGAAGCTTTCTTT.

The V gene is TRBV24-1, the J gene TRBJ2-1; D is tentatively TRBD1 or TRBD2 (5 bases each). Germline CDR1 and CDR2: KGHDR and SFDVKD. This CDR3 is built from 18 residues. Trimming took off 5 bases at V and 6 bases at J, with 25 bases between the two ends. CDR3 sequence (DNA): TGTGCCACCAGTGCCGCTACGGGGCGGAGCCCCTCTCGCAATGAGCAGTTCTTC. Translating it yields CATSAATGRSPSRNEQFF.

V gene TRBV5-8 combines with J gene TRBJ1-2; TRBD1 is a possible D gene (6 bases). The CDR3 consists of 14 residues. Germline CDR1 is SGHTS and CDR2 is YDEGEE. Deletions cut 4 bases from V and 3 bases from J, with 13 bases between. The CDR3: CASSPDSTYYGYTF. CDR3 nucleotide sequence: TGTGCCAGCAGCCCGGACAGCACCTACTATGGCTACACCTTC.

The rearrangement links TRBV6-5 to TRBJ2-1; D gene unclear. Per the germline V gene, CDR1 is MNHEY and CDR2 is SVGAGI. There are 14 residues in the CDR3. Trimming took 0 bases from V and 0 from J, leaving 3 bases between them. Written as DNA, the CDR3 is TGTGCCAGCAGTTACTCGGGCTCCTACAATGAGCAGTTCTTC. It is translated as CASSYSGSYNEQFF.

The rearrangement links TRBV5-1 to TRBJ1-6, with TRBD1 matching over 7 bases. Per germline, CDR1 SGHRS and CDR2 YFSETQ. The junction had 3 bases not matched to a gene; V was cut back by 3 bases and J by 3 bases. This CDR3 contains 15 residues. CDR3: CASSSRDSYNSPLHF. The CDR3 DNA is TGCGCCAGCAGCTCCCGGGACAGCTATAATTCACCCCTCCACTTT.

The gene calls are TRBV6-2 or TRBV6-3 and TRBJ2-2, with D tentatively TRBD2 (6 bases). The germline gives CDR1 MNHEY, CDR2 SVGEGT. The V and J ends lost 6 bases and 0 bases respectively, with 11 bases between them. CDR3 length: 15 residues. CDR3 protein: CASSPGTPNTGELFF. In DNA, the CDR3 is TGTGCCAGCAGCCCCGGGACTCCGAACACCGGGGAGCTGTTTTTT.

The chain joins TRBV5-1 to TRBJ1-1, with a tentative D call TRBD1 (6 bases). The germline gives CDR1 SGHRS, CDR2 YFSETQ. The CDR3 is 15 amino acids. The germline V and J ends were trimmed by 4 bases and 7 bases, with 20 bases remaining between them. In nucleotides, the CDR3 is TGCGCCAGCAGCCCACAGGGTTCTGGGGAAAATGAAGCTTTCTTT. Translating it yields CASSPQGSGENEAFF.